Presented here are 9 T cell receptor beta chains from one specimen sequenced in a study. Treg sorting used a CD4+CD25+CD127-/low gate. TCRdb re-called the 5' RACE reads with MiXCR, one entry per CDR3 protein. The sample has tens of thousands of distinct CDR3 sequences; less than 30% are singletons. Sequenced sample: tumor-infiltrating Tregs sorted from the breast tumor. All receptors come from a female donor with breast cancer.

A remark on this clonotype: At one boundary the junction diverges from the germline segment, which might be a read error. The chain carries TRBV6-5 and TRBJ2-7; D may be TRBD2 (5 bases). The CDR3 covers 15 residues. Germline CDR1 is MNHEY and CDR2 is SVGAGI. The CDR3: CAGAQEGIRLYEQYF. Here the CDR3 DNA reads TGTGCCGGCGCTCAAGAGGGAATACGTCTCTACGAGCAGTACTTT.

This clonotype was seen at least ten times. The gene calls are TRBV27 and TRBJ2-5; 8 bases agree with TRBD1. CDR1 MNHEY and CDR2 SMNVEV come from the germline V gene (reference sequence). The V and J ends lost 4 bases and 3 bases, in that order; junction bases with no gene match: 1. The CDR3 has 13 residues. The CDR3 is CASSSTGEETQYF. DNA of the CDR3: TGTGCCAGCAGTTCGACAGGGGAAGAGACCCAGTACTTC.

This clonotype was counted between two and nine times. The rearrangement uses TRBV15 and TRBJ1-1, with no clear D. Germline CDR1 is LNHNV and CDR2 is YYDKDF (reference sequence). CDR3 length equals 14 residues. V dropped 5 bases and J dropped 5 bases, with 15 bases sitting between them. The CDR3 is CATSDLARGTEAFF. CDR3 in DNA: TGTGCCACCAGCGACCTAGCCCGCGGGACTGAAGCTTTCTTT.

About this clonotype: Mismatch with germline at one junction end may stem from a read error. The gene calls are TRBV7-2 and TRBJ2-1, with D hard to call. Germline V gene data show CDR1 as SGHTA and CDR2 as FQGNSA. This CDR3 region has 15 residues. For the CDR3, the DNA is TGTGCTAGCAGCTTAGAAGGCGACCAGTACAATGAGCAGTTCTTC. Protein product: CASSLEGDQYNEQFF.

Many counts were recorded for this clonotype. The chain joins TRBV6-5 to TRBJ1-2; 8 bases agree with TRBD1. The germline V gene encodes CDR1 MNHEY and CDR2 SVGAGI. The CDR3 is 14 amino acids. The trim removed 4 bases at V and 3 bases at J, leaving 4 bases unmatched. CDR3 sequence (DNA): TGTGCCAGCAGTTCACAGGGGGTCGACTATGGCTACACCTTC. It yields the protein CASSSQGVDYGYTF.

The chain couples TRBV12-3 or TRBV12-4 to TRBJ1-5; D is possibly TRBD1 (6 bases). CDR3 size: 20 residues. V was pared by 7 bases and J by 0 bases, with 28 bases between. CDR3 nucleotides: TGTGCCAGCACCCTTAGGGTACAGGGTGGGGTTTGGCGTAGCAATCAGCCCCAGCATTTT. As protein: CASTLRVQGGVWRSNQPQHF.

The chain combines TRBV9 with TRBJ2-1; 8 bases align to TRBD2. J gave up 4 bases and V 2 bases, and 5 bases lay outside the gene matches. The CDR3 sequence is 15 residues long. The germline gives CDR1 SGDLS, CDR2 YYNGEE. CDR3 sequence reads: CASSVAGGGYNEQFF. CDR3 bases: TGTGCCAGCAGCGTGGCGGGGGGCGGGTACAATGAGCAGTTCTTC.

This clonotype was seen a few times. A much larger clone differs from this one at a single base, so this may be a read error. V gene TRBV6-1 combines with J gene TRBJ1-6; tentatively, D is TRBD1 (5 bases). The V gene's germline CDR1 is MNHNS and CDR2 SASEGT. CDR3 length: 14 residues. The CDR3, as DNA: TGTGCCAGCAGGGGGGACCTCTATAATCCACCCCTCCACTTT. It specifies CASRGDLYNPPLHF.

This clonotype has a handful of counts. J is TRBJ1-3 and V is TRBV6-5; no reliable D call. This CDR3 is built from 18 residues. Trimming removed 4 bases from V and 0 bases from J, with 19 bases in between. Germline V gene data show CDR1 as MNHEY and CDR2 as SVGAGI. The CDR3 sequence is CASSSHRFTQLSGNTIYF. The CDR3 DNA reads TGTGCCAGCAGTTCCCACCGTTTCACCCAACTCTCTGGAAACACCATATATTTT.